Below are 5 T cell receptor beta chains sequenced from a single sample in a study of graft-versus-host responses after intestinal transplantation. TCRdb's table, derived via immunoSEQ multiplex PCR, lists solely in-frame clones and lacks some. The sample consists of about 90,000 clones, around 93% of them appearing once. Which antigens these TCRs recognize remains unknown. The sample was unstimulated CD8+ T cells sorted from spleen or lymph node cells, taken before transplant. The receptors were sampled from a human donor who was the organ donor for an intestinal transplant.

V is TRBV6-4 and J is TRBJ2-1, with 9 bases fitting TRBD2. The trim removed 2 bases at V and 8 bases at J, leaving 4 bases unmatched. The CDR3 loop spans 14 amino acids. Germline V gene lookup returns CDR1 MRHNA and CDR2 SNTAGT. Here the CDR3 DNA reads TGTGCCAGCAGTGACGGGACTAGCACCCATGAGCAGTTCTTC. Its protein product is CASSDGTSTHEQFF.

The CDR3 DNA is TGTGCCAGCAGTCCACGGAGCGGGAGGGGCAATGAGCAGTTCTTC. Its protein product is CASSPRSGRGNEQFF. The gene calls are TRBV6-5 and TRBJ2-1; 10 nucleotides line up with TRBD2. CDR1 and CDR2 (germline): MNHEY, SVGAGI. The V gene end was trimmed by 5 bases and the J gene end by 6 bases; junction bases not matched to a gene: 7. The CDR3 has 15 residues.

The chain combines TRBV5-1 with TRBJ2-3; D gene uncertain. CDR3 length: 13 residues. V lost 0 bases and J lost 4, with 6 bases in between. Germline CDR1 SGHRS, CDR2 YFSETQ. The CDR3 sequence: CASSLAGPDTQYF. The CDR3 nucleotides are TGCGCCAGCAGCTTGGCGGGTCCAGATACGCAGTATTTT. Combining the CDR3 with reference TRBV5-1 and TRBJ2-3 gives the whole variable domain KAGVTQTPRYLIKTRGQQVTLSCSPISGHRSVSWYQQTPGQGLQFLFEYFSETQRNKGNFPGRFSGRQFSNSRSEMNVSTLELGDSALYLCASSLAGPDTQYFGPGTRLTVL.

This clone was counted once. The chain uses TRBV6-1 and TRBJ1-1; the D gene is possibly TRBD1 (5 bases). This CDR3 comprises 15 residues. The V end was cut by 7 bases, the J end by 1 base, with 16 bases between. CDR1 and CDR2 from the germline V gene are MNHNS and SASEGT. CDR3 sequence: CASNDGGGENTEAFF. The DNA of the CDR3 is TGTGCCAGCAATGACGGGGGGGGAGAGAACACTGAAGCTTTCTTT.

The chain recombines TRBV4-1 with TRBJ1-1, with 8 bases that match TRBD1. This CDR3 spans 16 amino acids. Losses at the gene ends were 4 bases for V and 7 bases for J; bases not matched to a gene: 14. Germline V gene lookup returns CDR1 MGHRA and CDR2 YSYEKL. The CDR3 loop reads CASSLGQGGPGHEAFF. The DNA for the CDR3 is TGCGCCAGCAGCCTAGGACAGGGAGGGCCGGGGCATGAAGCTTTCTTT.